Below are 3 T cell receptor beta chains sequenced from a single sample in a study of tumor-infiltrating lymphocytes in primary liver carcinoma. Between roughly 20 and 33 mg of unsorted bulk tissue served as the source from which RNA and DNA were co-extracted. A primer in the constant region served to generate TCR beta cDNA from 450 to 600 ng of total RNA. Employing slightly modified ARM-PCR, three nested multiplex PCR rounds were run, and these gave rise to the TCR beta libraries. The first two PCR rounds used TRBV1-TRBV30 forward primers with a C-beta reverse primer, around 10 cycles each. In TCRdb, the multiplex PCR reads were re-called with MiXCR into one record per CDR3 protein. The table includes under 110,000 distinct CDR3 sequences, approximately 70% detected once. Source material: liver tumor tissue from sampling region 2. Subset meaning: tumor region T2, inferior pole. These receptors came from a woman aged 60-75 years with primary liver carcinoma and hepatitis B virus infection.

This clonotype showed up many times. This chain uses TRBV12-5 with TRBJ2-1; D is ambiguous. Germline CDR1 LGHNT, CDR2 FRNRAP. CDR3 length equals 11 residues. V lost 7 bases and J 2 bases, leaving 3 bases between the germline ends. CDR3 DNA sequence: TGTGCTAGTGACGCCTACAATGAGCAGTTCTTC. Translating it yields CASDAYNEQFF.

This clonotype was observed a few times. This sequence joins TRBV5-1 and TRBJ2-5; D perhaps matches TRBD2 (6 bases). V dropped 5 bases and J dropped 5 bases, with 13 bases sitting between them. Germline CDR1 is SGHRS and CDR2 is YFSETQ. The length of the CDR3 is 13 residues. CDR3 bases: TGCGCCAGCAGTAAGAGACTAGAGGAGACCCAGTACTTC. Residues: CASSKRLEETQYF.

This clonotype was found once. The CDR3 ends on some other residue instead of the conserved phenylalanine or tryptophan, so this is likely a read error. CDR3 residues: CVSSYFPNYGYTS. CDR3 DNA: TGTGTCAGCAGTTACTTCCCTAACTATGGCTACACCTCC. The J gene is TRBJ1-2, the V gene TRBV6-5, with D unclear. In germline, CDR1 is MNHEY, CDR2 SVGAGI. This CDR3 is built from 13 residues.